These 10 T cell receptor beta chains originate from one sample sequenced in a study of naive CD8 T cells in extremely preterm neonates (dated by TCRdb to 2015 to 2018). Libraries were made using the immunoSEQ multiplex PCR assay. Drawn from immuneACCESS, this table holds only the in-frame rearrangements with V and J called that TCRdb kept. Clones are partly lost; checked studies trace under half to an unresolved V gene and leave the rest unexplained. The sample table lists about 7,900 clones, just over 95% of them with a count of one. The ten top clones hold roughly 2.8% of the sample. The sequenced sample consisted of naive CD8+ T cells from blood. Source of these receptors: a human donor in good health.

The CDR3 DNA follows: TGTGCCAGCAGCCCGGGAGGGTCGCGGGAGTATGGAAGCTCCTACGAGCAGTACGTC. Its protein product is CASSPGGSREYGSSYEQYV. The V and J genes are TRBV5-4 and TRBJ2-7; 8 bases match TRBD2. Germline V gives CDR1 SGHNT, CDR2 YYREEE (reference sequence). The J segment lost 0 bases and the V segment lost 4 bases, leaving 18 bases of the junction unmatched. The CDR3 runs 19 residues.

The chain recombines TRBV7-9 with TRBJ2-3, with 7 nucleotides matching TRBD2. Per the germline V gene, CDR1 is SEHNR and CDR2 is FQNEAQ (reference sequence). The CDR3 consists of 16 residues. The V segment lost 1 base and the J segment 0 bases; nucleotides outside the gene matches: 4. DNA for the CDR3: TGTGCCAGCAGCTTAGAGGGACTAACTAGCACAGATACGCAGTATTTT. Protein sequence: CASSLEGLTSTDTQYF.

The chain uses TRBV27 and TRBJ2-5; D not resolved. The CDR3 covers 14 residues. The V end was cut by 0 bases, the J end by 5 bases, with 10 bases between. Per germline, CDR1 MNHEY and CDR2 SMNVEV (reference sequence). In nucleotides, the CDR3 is TGTGCCAGCAGTTTATCTATAGTTTGGGAGACCCAGTACTTC. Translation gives CASSLSIVWETQYF.

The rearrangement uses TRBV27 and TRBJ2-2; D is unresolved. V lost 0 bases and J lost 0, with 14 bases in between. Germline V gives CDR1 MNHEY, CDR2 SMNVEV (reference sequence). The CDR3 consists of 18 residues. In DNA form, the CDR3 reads TGTGCCAGCAGTTTATCCGCCGTGAGGCTGTCGAACACCGGGGAGCTGTTTTTT. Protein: CASSLSAVRLSNTGELFF.

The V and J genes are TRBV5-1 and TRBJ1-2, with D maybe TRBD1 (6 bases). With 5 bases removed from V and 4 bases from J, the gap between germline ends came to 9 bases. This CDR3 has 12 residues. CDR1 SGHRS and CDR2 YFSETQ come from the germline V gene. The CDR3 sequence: CASRDSSYGYTF. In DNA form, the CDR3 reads TGCGCCAGCAGGGACAGCTCCTATGGCTACACCTTC.

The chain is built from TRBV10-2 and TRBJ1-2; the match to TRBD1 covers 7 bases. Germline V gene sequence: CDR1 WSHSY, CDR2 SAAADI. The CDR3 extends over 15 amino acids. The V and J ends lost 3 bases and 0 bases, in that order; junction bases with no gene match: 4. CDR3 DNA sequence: TGCGCCAGCAGTGATGGGACAGTTGCTAACTATGGCTACACCTTC. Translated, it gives CASSDGTVANYGYTF.

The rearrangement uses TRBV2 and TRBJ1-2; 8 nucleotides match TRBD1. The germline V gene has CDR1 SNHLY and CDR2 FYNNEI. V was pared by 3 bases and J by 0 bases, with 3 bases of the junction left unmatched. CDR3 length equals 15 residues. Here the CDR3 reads CASSDGTGTNYGYTF. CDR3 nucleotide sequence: TGTGCCAGCAGTGACGGGACAGGAACTAACTATGGCTACACCTTC.

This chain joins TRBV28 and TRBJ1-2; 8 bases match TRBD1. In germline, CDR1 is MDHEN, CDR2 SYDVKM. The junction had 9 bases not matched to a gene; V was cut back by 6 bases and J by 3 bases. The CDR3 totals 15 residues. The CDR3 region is CASSSITQGDYGYTF. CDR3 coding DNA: TGTGCCAGCAGCTCCATAACACAGGGGGACTATGGCTACACCTTC.

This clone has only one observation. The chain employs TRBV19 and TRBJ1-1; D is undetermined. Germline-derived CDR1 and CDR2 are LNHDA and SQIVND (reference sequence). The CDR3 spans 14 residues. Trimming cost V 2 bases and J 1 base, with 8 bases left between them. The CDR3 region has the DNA TGTGCCAGTAGTATACGAGGAACGAACACTGAAGCTTTCTTT. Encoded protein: CASSIRGTNTEAFF.

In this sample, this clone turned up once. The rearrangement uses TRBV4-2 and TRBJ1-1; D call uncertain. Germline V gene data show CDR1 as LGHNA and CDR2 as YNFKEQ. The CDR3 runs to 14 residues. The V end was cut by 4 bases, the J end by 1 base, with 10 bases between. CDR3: CASSPRSGNTEAFF. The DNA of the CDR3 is TGTGCCAGCAGCCCCAGGTCAGGGAACACTGAAGCTTTCTTT.